Listed below are T cell receptor beta chains from one sample, sequenced in a study of PD-L1 blockade in urothelial cancer. TCRdb's copy holds only in-frame clones and misses some; the assay was immunoSEQ multiplex PCR. The repertoire includes about 88,000 clones, over 90% of them detected once, and roughly 10% sits in the top ten. Sequences were derived from PBMCs, sampled around atezolizumab (anti-PD-L1) treatment. The receptors stem from a man aged 55-75 years with urothelial cancer. The conserved cysteine and the conserved F or W are not part of the CDR3 here.

cdr3_aa	v_call	j_call
ASSLAFSEQF	TRBV11-1	TRBJ2-1
ASSIFLTPNYGYT	TRBV5-5	TRBJ1-2
ASSQGAFTDTQY	TRBV5-1	TRBJ2-3
ASSLSSGLAGGRDTQY	TRBV7-3	TRBJ2-3
ATLAGPPDTQY	TRBV6-5	TRBJ2-3
ASRQTGTGDNEKLF	TRBV7-9	TRBJ1-4
ASSLRGQGRYNEQF	TRBV5-6	TRBJ2-1
ASSLKLAGLNEQF	TRBV7-3	TRBJ2-1
SVVGGAYGYT	TRBV29-1	TRBJ1-2
ASSLVLGQGQY	TRBV7-2	TRBJ2-5
ASSDGTKGNTEAF	TRBV2	TRBJ1-1
AWRGTGDGQPQH	TRBV30	TRBJ1-5
ASSVGEGSGRETQY	TRBV9	TRBJ2-5
ASRADSAYNEQF	TRBV2	TRBJ2-1
ASSLGGSEETQY	TRBV7-2	TRBJ2-5
ASSGTSGGPGDTQY	TRBV18	TRBJ2-3
ASSYSIVQGSEQY	TRBV6-5	TRBJ2-7
ASSPPGQGALYGYT	TRBV5-5	TRBJ1-2
AWRLGGSLNTEAF	TRBV30	TRBJ1-1
ASSSEGLSNQPQH	TRBV5-8	TRBJ1-5
ASSSPGVGDEQY	TRBV5-4	TRBJ2-7
ASSFGTGEGEQY	TRBV9	TRBJ2-7
ASMAAAVYEQY	TRBV6-6	TRBJ2-7
ATSRDLRNTIY	TRBV15	TRBJ1-3
ASSRTALSNQPQH	TRBV27	TRBJ1-5
ASSSTTSGYEQF	TRBV7-9	TRBJ2-1
ASSLTSGSMYEQY	TRBV27	TRBJ2-7
ASSPASGENGEQF	TRBV18	TRBJ2-1
ASSSGTGVPHGYT	TRBV5-4	TRBJ1-2
ASSLAVDRGNEQY	TRBV7-6	TRBJ2-7
ASGLVLGGTGELF	TRBV12-5	TRBJ2-2
ASSSSGGSSDTQY	TRBV6-6	TRBJ2-3
ASSLSPLPQETQY	TRBV5-1	TRBJ2-5
AWSVWSTEAF	TRBV30	TRBJ1-1
ATSRNSGAGNTIY	TRBV15	TRBJ1-3
SVEGHSTDTQY	TRBV29-1	TRBJ2-3
ASSFTGAETQY	TRBV7-3	TRBJ2-5
AWSRTGGITEAF	TRBV30	TRBJ1-1
ASSRGVAEQETQY	TRBV5-1	TRBJ2-5
ASSRSGGENTGELF	TRBV7-2	TRBJ2-2
ASGLDRGNYGYT	TRBV7-9	TRBJ1-2
ASSQERGGQF	TRBV4-3	TRBJ2-1
ASGARELNEQF	TRBV28	TRBJ2-1